Following are 19 T cell receptor beta chains from one sample sequenced in a study of T cell repertoires in cytomegalovirus infection. TCRdb called the reads again in MiXCR, with one record for every CDR3 protein. Of about 340,000 distinct CDR3 sequences listed, just under 30% are singletons. Which antigens these TCRs recognize remains unknown. Source: cultured PBMCs, taken from culture after CMV antigen stimulation. These receptors were taken from a human donor in good health (CMV status not recorded). Some clones in this sample may be carry-over from other donors' samples.

In its sample, this clonotype was seen a few times. The chain has TRBV6-5 and TRBJ2-7; the match to TRBD1 covers 8 bases. Per the germline V gene, CDR1 is MNHEY and CDR2 is SVGAGI. There are 15 residues in the CDR3. J was trimmed by 3 bases and V by 4 bases; bases with no gene match: 8. DNA of the CDR3: TGTGCCAGCAGTTTACAGGGGGTAAACCGCTACGAGCAGTACTTC. It specifies CASSLQGVNRYEQYF.

The J gene is TRBJ1-4, the V gene TRBV6-1, with unresolved D. V dropped 6 bases and J dropped 0 bases, with 20 bases sitting between them. The CDR3 totals 18 residues. In germline, CDR1 is MNHNS, CDR2 SASEGT. The CDR3 region has the DNA TGTGCCAGCAGCCGGACGGATCAGCCCATGACAACTAATGAAAAACTGTTTTTT. Amino acids: CASSRTDQPMTTNEKLFF.

The sample holds a few counts of this clonotype. V usage is TRBV7-2 and J usage is TRBJ2-1; 9 positions agree with TRBD2. CDR3 size: 15 residues. Looked up from germline, CDR1 is SGHTA and CDR2 is FQGNSA. V lost 5 bases to trimming and J lost 5 bases; unmatched junction nucleotides: 7. CDR3 sequence reads: CASSGGLAFHNEQFF. CDR3 bases: TGTGCCAGCAGCGGGGGACTAGCTTTCCACAATGAGCAGTTCTTC.

This clonotype was recorded many times. This chain connects TRBV28 to TRBJ1-2, with unresolved D. V shed 4 bases and J shed 8 bases, with 20 bases lying between them. The CDR3 is 15 amino acids. Germline CDR1 is MDHEN and CDR2 is SYDVKM. The chain's CDR3 is CASSSPRRLGRGYTF. The CDR3 coding sequence is TGTGCCAGCAGTTCCCCTCGACGACTGGGGAGGGGCTACACCTTC.

The sample holds a few counts of this clonotype. This chain uses TRBV6-2 or TRBV6-3 with TRBJ1-1, with D uncertain. This CDR3 has 16 amino acids. CDR1 is MNHEY, CDR2 SVGEGT, per germline. V was shortened by 2 bases and J by 1 base, with 14 bases between the two germline ends. Here the CDR3 reads CASSYVVVQANTEAFF. As DNA, the CDR3 is TGTGCCAGCAGTTACGTCGTGGTTCAGGCGAACACTGAAGCTTTCTTT.

The chain carries TRBV7-9 and TRBJ2-7; D remains ambiguous. This CDR3 region has 14 residues. The germline V and J ends were trimmed by 6 bases and 7 bases, with 19 bases remaining between them. CDR1 is SEHNR, CDR2 FQNEAQ, per germline (reference sequence). DNA of the CDR3: TGTGCCAGCAGTTCCCCGGGTGCCCCCGGGGAGCAGTACTTC. Its protein product is CASSSPGAPGEQYF.

J is TRBJ1-2 and V is TRBV2, with a possible D match to TRBD1 (6 bases). V was shortened by 5 bases and J by 6 bases, with 13 bases between the two germline ends. This CDR3 contains 13 residues. Germline V gene sequence: CDR1 SNHLY, CDR2 FYNNEI. The CDR3 spells CASSSHRVDGYTF. The CDR3 bases are TGTGCCAGCAGTAGCCACAGGGTAGATGGCTACACCTTC.

The sample holds one count of this clonotype. This may stem from a read error, because a much larger clone lies one nucleotide away. CDR3 protein: CGSSSGPFQETQYF. CDR3 DNA sequence: TGTGGCAGCAGCTCTGGACCGTTCCAAGAGACCCAGTACTTC. The V gene is TRBV7-2, the J gene TRBJ2-5; D is undetermined. Germline V gene sequence: CDR1 SGHTA, CDR2 FQGNSA. CDR3 length: 14 amino acids.

This clonotype was seen a handful of times. The V and J genes are TRBV7-6 and TRBJ2-2; 7 positions agree with TRBD1. The J segment lost 1 base and the V segment lost 6 bases, leaving 2 bases of the junction unmatched. This CDR3 comprises 14 residues. The V gene's germline CDR1 is SGHVS and CDR2 FNYEAQ. The CDR3 region has the DNA TGTGCCAGCAGTAGGGGGCTGAACACCGGGGAGCTGTTTTTT. Protein sequence: CASSRGLNTGELFF. Drawing the rest from reference TRBV7-6 and TRBJ2-2, the complete variable domain is GAGVSQSPRYKVTKRGQDVALRCDPISGHVSLYWYRQALGQGPEFLTYFNYEAQQDKSGLPNDRFSAERPEGSISTLTIQRTEQRDSAMYRCASSRGLNTGELFFGEGSRLTVL.

This clonotype was detected only a few times. This sequence joins TRBV6-1 and TRBJ2-7; D gene ambiguous. The germline gives CDR1 MNHNS, CDR2 SASEGT. V lost 4 bases and J 2 bases, leaving 15 bases between the germline ends. CDR3 length equals 15 residues. The CDR3 loop reads CASSAHGRGTYEQYF. In nucleotides, the CDR3 is TGTGCCAGCAGTGCCCATGGCAGAGGAACCTACGAGCAGTACTTC.

The gene calls are TRBV20-1 and TRBJ1-2; TRBD1 is a possible D gene (5 bases). CDR3 length: 12 amino acids. Trimming pared 6 bases from V and 4 bases from J, leaving 12 bases between. Germline-derived CDR1 and CDR2 are DFQATT and SNEGSKA (reference sequence). CDR3 nucleotides: TGCAGTGCCCCAGGGATGGGCTATGGCTACACCTTC. The encoded protein is CSAPGMGYGYTF.

This chain joins TRBV28 and TRBJ2-3, with a weak D call TRBD2 (6 bases). This CDR3 spans 18 amino acids. Trimming took off 3 bases at V and 0 bases at J, with 19 bases between the two ends. CDR1 MDHEN and CDR2 SYDVKM come from the germline V gene. The CDR3 DNA follows: TGTGCCAGCAGTTTGGTGGAAGGAGGGACTTCTAGCACAGATACGCAGTATTTT. Amino acids: CASSLVEGGTSSTDTQYF.

V usage is TRBV20-1 and J usage is TRBJ2-7; possibly TRBD2 for D (5 bases). V was pared by 3 bases and J by 3 bases, with 15 bases between. The CDR3 is made up of 14 amino acids. Germline-derived CDR1 and CDR2 are DFQATT and SNEGSKA (reference sequence). The CDR3 loop is CSARAFGDDYEQYF. The CDR3 DNA is TGCAGTGCTAGGGCGTTCGGGGATGACTACGAGCAGTACTTC.

The sample holds many counts of this clonotype. The CDR3 DNA reads TGTGCCAGCACCCAGGGACTGGCCTACGAGCAGTACTTC. It is translated as CASTQGLAYEQYF. The rearrangement uses TRBV7-3 and TRBJ2-7; tentatively, D is TRBD2 (6 bases). This CDR3 is 13 amino acids long. Trimming removed 7 bases at V and 2 bases at J, with 12 bases between. CDR1 is SGHTA and CDR2 is FQGTGA in the germline V gene. The variable domain in full, with the rest retrieved from reference TRBV7-3 and TRBJ2-7, is GAGVSQTPSNKVTEKGKYVELRCDPISGHTALYWYRQSLGQGPEFLIYFQGTGAADDSGLPNDRFFAVRPEGSVSTLKIQRTERGDSAVYLCASTQGLAYEQYFGPGTRLTVT.

The chain links TRBV10-3 to TRBJ2-7, with 11 positions matching TRBD2. CDR1 ENHRY and CDR2 SYGVKD come from the germline V gene. The trim removed 3 bases at V and 3 bases at J, leaving 7 bases unmatched. The CDR3 spans 16 residues. The DNA for the CDR3 is TGTGCCATCAGTGACTTAGCGGGAGGGTCAGGCTACGAGCAGTACTTC. Its translation: CAISDLAGGSGYEQYF.

In its sample, this clonotype was seen many times. The CDR3 DNA is TGTGCCAGCAGTCTGAGCGGGGTCCAAGAGACCCAGTACTTC. It translates to CASSLSGVQETQYF. V is TRBV7-2 and J is TRBJ2-5; 7 nucleotides match TRBD2. From germline, CDR1 is SGHTA and CDR2 FQGNSA. With V trimmed by 6 bases and J by 1 base, 5 bases remained unmatched. This CDR3 has 14 amino acids.

The chain is built from TRBV12-3 or TRBV12-4 and TRBJ1-6; D is uncertain. Between the trimmed V and J ends, which lost 6 bases and 10 bases, there was a span of 13 bases. The CDR3 has 13 amino acids. DNA for the CDR3: TGTGCCAGCAGGGCAGATGGGTTGTCACCCCTCCACTTT. Protein sequence: CASRADGLSPLHF.

This clonotype has a count of ten or more. The chain is built from TRBV7-6 and TRBJ1-5, with D uncertain. This CDR3 is 16 amino acids long. The V and J ends lost 1 base and 2 bases respectively, with 12 bases between them. CDR1 is SGHVS, CDR2 FNYEAQ, per germline. CDR3 nucleotide sequence: TGTGCCAGCAGCTTAGATCCAGGACCGCGCAATCAGCCCCAGCATTTT. It encodes CASSLDPGPRNQPQHF.

V gene TRBV24-1 combines with J gene TRBJ2-1; D perhaps matches TRBD2 (6 bases). V was clipped by 3 bases and J by 10 bases, with 18 bases between them. The CDR3 extends over 15 amino acids. Germline loops: CDR1 KGHDR, CDR2 SFDVKD. The CDR3 DNA reads as TGTGCCACCAGTGATCGAGGGGAGGCAGGGTACGAGCAGTTCTTC. It specifies CATSDRGEAGYEQFF.